The next 7 T cell receptor beta chains were all read from a single sample in a study of control samples from healthy donors and cancer patients. Some clones are missing from TCRdb's copy, which holds only in-frame ones; the method was immunoSEQ multiplex PCR. The sample includes 100,000 to 150,000 clones, approximately 92% of them seen just once. Sequencing was done on a sample of blood. The receptor source for this set is a man aged 18 to 30 in good health.

This chain connects TRBV13 to TRBJ1-2, with 9 bases aligning to TRBD1. The V segment lost 1 base and the J segment 8 bases; nucleotides outside the gene matches: 5. The V gene's germline CDR1 is PRHDT and CDR2 FYEKMQ (reference sequence). The CDR3 is made up of 14 amino acids. CDR3: CASSLVGTGIGYTF. CDR3 bases: TGTGCCAGCAGCTTAGTTGGGACAGGGATCGGCTACACCTTC.

The chain couples TRBV18 to TRBJ2-2; 10 bases map to TRBD2. The V segment lost 3 bases and the J segment 0 bases; nucleotides outside the gene matches: 4. Germline V gene lookup returns CDR1 KGHSH and CDR2 LQKENI. The CDR3 runs to 17 residues. As DNA, the CDR3 is TGTGCCAGCTCACCGAATAGCGGGGGGTCGAACACCGGGGAGCTGTTTTTT. Its protein product is CASSPNSGGSNTGELFF.

Only a few counts were recorded for this clone. The chain combines TRBV9 with TRBJ1-5; D is ambiguous. Germline V CDR1 and CDR2: SGDLS, YYNGEE. The CDR3 consists of 14 residues. Trimming took 3 bases from V and 0 from J, leaving 7 bases between them. DNA of the CDR3: TGTGCCAGCAGCGACCGGAATAGCAATCAGCCCCAGCATTTT. This translates into CASSDRNSNQPQHF.

V gene TRBV6-4 combines with J gene TRBJ2-1, with TRBD2 matching 9 bases. This CDR3 spans 15 amino acids. Looked up from germline, CDR1 is MRHNA and CDR2 is SNTAGT. V shed 6 bases, J shed 3 bases, and the junction held 6 bases outside the gene matches. The CDR3 here is CASSKTSGYYNEQFF. As DNA, the CDR3 is TGTGCCAGCAGCAAGACTAGCGGATACTACAATGAGCAGTTCTTC.

The chain employs TRBV7-9 and TRBJ1-2, with a tentative D call TRBD1 (5 bases). CDR3 length: 13 amino acids. Germline-derived CDR1 and CDR2 are SEHNR and FQNEAQ (reference sequence). Trimming took 1 base from V and 5 from J, leaving 8 bases between them. CDR3: CASSLGTTYGYTF. In DNA, the CDR3 is TGTGCCAGCAGCTTAGGGACAACTTATGGCTACACCTTC.

This clone was counted a single time. This sequence joins TRBV7-9 and TRBJ1-1; no clear D gene. V lost 1 base and J 10 bases, leaving 22 bases between the germline ends. CDR1 SEHNR and CDR2 FQNEAQ come from the germline V gene (reference sequence). The CDR3 loop spans 16 amino acids. DNA for the CDR3: TGTGCCAGCAGCTTAGGGGCCCGACGGCTACAAGCGGGAGCTTTCTTT. Protein: CASSLGARRLQAGAFF.

This chain links TRBV10-3 with TRBJ2-7, with 10 positions matching TRBD1. The junction had 6 bases not matched to a gene; V was cut back by 6 bases and J by 4 bases. This CDR3 is built from 14 residues. Germline V CDR1 and CDR2: ENHRY, SYGVKD. The CDR3 loop is CAIRPGQGLYEQYF. The CDR3 DNA is TGTGCCATCAGGCCGGGACAGGGGCTGTACGAGCAGTACTTC.